This entry lists 18 T cell receptor delta chains sequenced from one sample in a study of human gamma delta and Vdelta1 T cells. TCRdb re-called the PCR reads via CATT. The sample holds over 10,000 delta-chain clones, around 49% seen once. These receptors have no known antigen. Sequenced: Vdelta1 gamma-delta T cells from blood grown in culture (DOT cells). These receptors all stem from a human donor in good health.

The chain is built from TRAV38-2/DV8 and TRDJ1; 10 nucleotides align to TRDD3. V dropped 9 bases and J dropped 0; count of bases not matched to a gene: 17. This CDR3 is built from 18 residues. The V gene's germline CDR1 is TSESDYY and CDR2 QEAYKQQN. For the CDR3, the DNA is TGTGCTTGGACTTCCTACGAGGTACTGGGGGATCACACCGATAAACTCATCTTT. This translates into CAWTSYEVLGDHTDKLIF.

The V gene is TRDV1, the J gene TRDJ1; 8 bases match TRDD2. Germline CDR1 is TSWWSYY and CDR2 is QGS. This CDR3 spans 21 amino acids. V lost 3 bases, J lost 3 bases, and 24 bases stayed unmatched. Written as DNA, the CDR3 is TGTGCTCTTGGGGACGGCCTTCCTAACGCCAAGGGGGGTTGGAGGGCCGATAAACTCATCTTT. Translation: CALGDGLPNAKGGWRADKLIF.

The rearrangement joins TRDV1 to TRDJ1; D is ambiguous. Germline V CDR1 and CDR2: TSWWSYY, QGS. The CDR3 is 15 residues long. Trimming left V 2 bases short and J 9 bases short, with 19 bases between. CDR3 nucleotide sequence: TGTGCTCTTGGGGAAAATCGTAACCGGAGGGTTCAACTCATCTTT. It yields the protein CALGENRNRRVQLIF.

This clone occurred a few times. V and J are TRDV1 and TRDJ1, with 9 bases identical to TRDD3. This CDR3 comprises 22 residues. From germline, CDR1 is TSWWSYY and CDR2 QGS. The V and J ends lost 1 base and 0 bases, in that order; junction bases with no gene match: 21. CDR3 residues: CALGEHPFSQWGIEEDTDKLIF. The CDR3 DNA reads TGTGCTCTTGGGGAACACCCCTTCTCCCAGTGGGGGATAGAAGAGGACACCGATAAACTCATCTTT.

The chain recombines TRDV1 with TRDJ1, with a possible D match to TRDD2 (5 bases). The germline V gene has CDR1 TSWWSYY and CDR2 QGS. Trimming removed 0 bases from V and 0 bases from J, with 17 bases in between. The CDR3 covers 18 residues. The CDR3 coding sequence is TGTGCTCTTGGGGAACTGAGTAGTTCCTCCGCTTACACCGATAAACTCATCTTT. Translating it yields CALGELSSSSAYTDKLIF.

This clone was counted only a few times. This chain connects TRDV1 to TRDJ1; 8 nucleotides align to TRDD3. In germline, CDR1 is TSWWSYY, CDR2 QGS. The ends lost 1 base at V and 0 bases at J; junction bases unmatched: 22. The CDR3 is 22 residues long. The CDR3 DNA reads TGTGCTCTTGGGGAACATTATCTCCTACAGCCGGGGGATATAGGAGACACCGATAAACTCATCTTT. Its translation is CALGEHYLLQPGDIGDTDKLIF.

The chain has TRDV1 and TRDJ1, with 10 positions matching TRDD3. V lost 8 bases and J lost 0; bases outside the gene matches: 21. CDR3 length equals 20 residues. Germline V gives CDR1 TSWWSYY, CDR2 QGS. CDR3 bases: TGTGCTCTTTCATCGCGTACTCTTAACTGGGGGATCACGTACACCGATAAACTCATCTTT. It is translated as CALSSRTLNWGITYTDKLIF.

The chain uses TRDV1 and TRDJ1; D perhaps matches TRDD3 (8 bases). CDR1 and CDR2 (germline): TSWWSYY, QGS. The CDR3 is 18 amino acids. V gave up 1 base and J gave up 8 bases, with 26 bases separating them. The CDR3 DNA follows: TGTGCTCTTGGGGAACGTGTTCCTACCGAACTGGGGGGACAAAAACTCATCTTT. Translated: CALGERVPTELGGQKLIF.

The rearrangement uses TRDV1 and TRDJ1, with a possible D match to TRDD2 (7 bases). The CDR3 runs to 20 residues. The germline V gene has CDR1 TSWWSYY and CDR2 QGS. V was trimmed by 3 bases and J by 1 base, leaving 27 bases between them. The CDR3 DNA sequence: TGTGCTCTTGGGGAGGCTGGCCTTCCTTACGTGACTGGGCCCACCGATAAACTCATCTTT. The encoded protein is CALGEAGLPYVTGPTDKLIF.

This clone was recorded a few times. The chain joins TRDV1 to TRDJ1; 8 positions agree with TRDD3. V lost 2 bases to trimming and J lost 1 base; unmatched junction nucleotides: 21. The germline gives CDR1 TSWWSYY, CDR2 QGS. This CDR3 region has 21 residues. The CDR3 reads CALGETENYSGGPWGTDKLIF. The CDR3 DNA reads as TGTGCTCTTGGGGAAACGGAAAACTACTCTGGGGGACCCTGGGGCACCGATAAACTCATCTTT.

The chain joins TRDV1 to TRDJ1, with 8 nucleotides matching TRDD3. Germline CDR1 and CDR2: TSWWSYY and QGS. The CDR3 loop spans 20 amino acids. J lost 3 bases, V lost 0 bases, and 18 bases had no gene match. This CDR3 is CALGELGSGYGGFGADKLIF. Written as DNA, the CDR3 is TGTGCTCTTGGGGAACTGGGCTCCGGGTATGGGGGATTTGGGGCCGATAAACTCATCTTT.

This clone was detected only a few times. This chain joins TRDV1 and TRDJ1; 13 bases match TRDD3. Trimming took 0 bases from V and 1 from J; bases not matched to a gene: 11. This CDR3 is 20 amino acids long. CDR1 and CDR2 (germline): TSWWSYY, QGS. The CDR3 coding sequence is TGTGCTCTTGGGGAACTTCCTACGCGACTGGGGGATACGGTCACCGATAAACTCATCTTT. Its translation is CALGELPTRLGDTVTDKLIF.

This chain connects TRDV1 to TRDJ1, with 13 bases fitting TRDD3. V dropped 2 bases and J dropped 3; count of bases not matched to a gene: 15. This CDR3 has 20 residues. Germline loops: CDR1 TSWWSYY, CDR2 QGS. CDR3 nucleotide sequence: TGTGCTCTTGGGGAAGTTCCTCGCGGGGGTACTGGGGGATACGCCGATAAACTCATCTTT. It encodes CALGEVPRGGTGGYADKLIF.

This clone has just a few counts. V and J are TRDV1 and TRDJ1; D uncertain. The V gene lost 0 bases and the J gene lost 0 bases, with 11 bases spanning the gap. This CDR3 has 16 residues. Germline CDR1 is TSWWSYY and CDR2 is QGS. For the CDR3, the DNA is TGTGCTCTTGGGGAACTAATTGGCGTGTACACCGATAAACTCATCTTT. This sequence encodes CALGELIGVYTDKLIF.

The V call is TRDV1, the J call TRDJ1, with TRDD3 matching over 9 bases. The CDR3 is 21 amino acids. Germline V gene data show CDR1 as TSWWSYY and CDR2 as QGS. The trim removed 0 bases at V and 0 bases at J, leaving 17 bases unmatched. CDR3 coding DNA: TGTGCTCTTGGGGAACTCACCTACGAGGGATACTGGGGGAAGTACACCGATAAACTCATCTTT. Amino acid sequence: CALGELTYEGYWGKYTDKLIF.

This chain connects TRDV1 to TRDJ1; D is ambiguous. Trimming shortened V by 2 bases and J by 0 bases, and 28 bases separated the two germline ends. The CDR3 length is 21 residues. CDR1 and CDR2 from the germline V gene are TSWWSYY and QGS. The CDR3, as DNA: TGTGCTCTTGGGGAATTAAGCCCCTTTCTAATGCAGCAAGCTAACACCGATAAACTCATCTTT. It yields the protein CALGELSPFLMQQANTDKLIF.

The J gene is TRDJ1, the V gene TRDV1; 11 bases match TRDD3. CDR1 and CDR2 from the germline V gene are TSWWSYY and QGS. V lost 0 bases and J lost 5; bases outside the gene matches: 11. The CDR3 extends over 18 amino acids. The DNA for the CDR3 is TGTGCTCTTGGGGAACTGATCTTGGCTGGGGGATACAGTGATAAACTCATCTTT. Translating it yields CALGELILAGGYSDKLIF.

The rearrangement joins TRDV1 to TRDJ1; 13 bases fit TRDD3. The CDR3 covers 21 residues. In germline, CDR1 is TSWWSYY, CDR2 QGS. V trimming: 1 base; J trimming: 0 bases; junction bases outside the gene matches: 14. The CDR3 nucleotides read TGTGCTCTTGGGGAACCCTCCTACCTAACTGGGGGATACGGGGACACCGATAAACTCATCTTT. This encodes CALGEPSYLTGGYGDTDKLIF.